This T cell receptor beta chain is drawn from a study of OX40 agonist ivuxolimab in advanced cancers. Germline V gene lookup returns CDR1 KGHSH and CDR2 LQKENI. Trimming left V 3 bases short and J 3 bases short, with 14 bases between. This CDR3 contains 15 residues. Points from the study as a whole: Nonresponders included some who also had low normalized T-cell clonal expansion.

TCRdb's copy holds only in-frame clones and misses some; the assay was immunoSEQ multiplex PCR. There are just under 80,000 clones in the sample; 70% to 90% occur only once, and around 25% lies in the top ten. A word on this clone: Antigen unknown.

Sequenced here: CD4+ or CD8+ T cells sorted from blood, sampled in a trial of the OX40 agonist ivuxolimab. The TCR originated in an adult with an advanced solid tumor such as melanoma, head and neck, liver or kidney cancer. V usage is TRBV18 and J usage is TRBJ2-5; possibly TRBD1 for D (6 bases). The CDR3 bases are TGTGCCAGCTCACCGATAGGACAGAAGAAAGAGACCCAGTACTTC. Protein sequence: CASSPIGQKKETQYF.